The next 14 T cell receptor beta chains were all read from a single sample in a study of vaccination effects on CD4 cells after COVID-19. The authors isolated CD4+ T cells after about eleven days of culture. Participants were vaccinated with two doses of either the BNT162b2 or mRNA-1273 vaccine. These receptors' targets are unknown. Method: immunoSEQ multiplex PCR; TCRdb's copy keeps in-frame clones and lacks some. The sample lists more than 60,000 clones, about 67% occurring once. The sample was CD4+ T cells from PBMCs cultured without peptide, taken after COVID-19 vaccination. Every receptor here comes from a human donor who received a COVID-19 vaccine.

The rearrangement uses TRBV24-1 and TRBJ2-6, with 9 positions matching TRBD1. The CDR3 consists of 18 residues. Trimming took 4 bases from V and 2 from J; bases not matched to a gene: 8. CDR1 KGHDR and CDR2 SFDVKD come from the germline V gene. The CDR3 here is CATSDSPGTGTGANVLTF. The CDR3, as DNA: TGTGCCACCAGTGACAGTCCCGGGACAGGGACTGGGGCCAACGTCCTGACTTTC.

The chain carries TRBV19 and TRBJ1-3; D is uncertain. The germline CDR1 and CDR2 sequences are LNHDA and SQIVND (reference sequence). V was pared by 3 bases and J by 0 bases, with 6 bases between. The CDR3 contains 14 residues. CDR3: CASSISDSGNTIYF. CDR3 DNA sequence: TGTGCCAGTAGTATCTCGGACTCTGGAAACACCATATATTTT.

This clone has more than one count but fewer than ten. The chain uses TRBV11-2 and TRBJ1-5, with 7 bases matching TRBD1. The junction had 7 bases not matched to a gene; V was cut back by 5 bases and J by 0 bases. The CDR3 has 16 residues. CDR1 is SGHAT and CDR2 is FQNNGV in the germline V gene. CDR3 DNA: TGTGCCAGCAGCGTAGGACAGGCTTATAGCAATCAGCCCCAGCATTTT. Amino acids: CASSVGQAYSNQPQHF.

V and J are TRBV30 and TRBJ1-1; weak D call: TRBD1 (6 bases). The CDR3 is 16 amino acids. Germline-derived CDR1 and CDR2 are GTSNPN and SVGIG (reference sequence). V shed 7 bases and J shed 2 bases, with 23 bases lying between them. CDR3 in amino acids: CAYSPVIGQLNTEAFF. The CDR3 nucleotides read TGTGCCTACTCACCAGTCATAGGACAGTTAAACACTGAAGCTTTCTTT. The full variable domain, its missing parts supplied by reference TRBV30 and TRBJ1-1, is SQTIHQWPATLVQPVGSPLSLECTVEGTSNPNLYWYRQAAGRGLQLLFYSVGIGQISSEVPQNLSASRPQDRQFILSSKKLLLSDSGFYLCAYSPVIGQLNTEAFFGQGTRLTVV.

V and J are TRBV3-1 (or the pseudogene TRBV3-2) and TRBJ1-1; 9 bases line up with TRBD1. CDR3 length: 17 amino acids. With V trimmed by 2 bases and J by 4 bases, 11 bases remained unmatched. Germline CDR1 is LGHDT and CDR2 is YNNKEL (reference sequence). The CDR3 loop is CASSQRTGASSGTEAFF. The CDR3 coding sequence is TGTGCCAGCAGCCAAAGGACAGGGGCCTCTAGTGGCACTGAAGCTTTCTTT.

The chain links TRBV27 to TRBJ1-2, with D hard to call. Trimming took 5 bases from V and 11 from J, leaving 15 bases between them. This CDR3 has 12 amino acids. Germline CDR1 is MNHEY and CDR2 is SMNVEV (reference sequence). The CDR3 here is CASSADPRGYTF. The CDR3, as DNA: TGTGCCAGCAGTGCGGATCCGAGAGGGTACACCTTC.

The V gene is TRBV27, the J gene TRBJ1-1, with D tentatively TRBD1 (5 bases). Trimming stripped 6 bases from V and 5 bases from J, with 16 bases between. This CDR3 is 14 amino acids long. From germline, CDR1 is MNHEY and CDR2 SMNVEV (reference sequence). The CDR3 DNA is TGTGCCAGCAGGGTCCTGGGGGTGGGTACTGAAGCTTTCTTT. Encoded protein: CASRVLGVGTEAFF.

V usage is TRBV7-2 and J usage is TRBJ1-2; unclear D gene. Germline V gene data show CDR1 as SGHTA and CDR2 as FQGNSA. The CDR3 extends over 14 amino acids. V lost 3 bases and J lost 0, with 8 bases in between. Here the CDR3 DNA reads TGTGCCAGCAGCTTGAACAGAGCTAACTATGGCTACACCTTC. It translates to CASSLNRANYGYTF.

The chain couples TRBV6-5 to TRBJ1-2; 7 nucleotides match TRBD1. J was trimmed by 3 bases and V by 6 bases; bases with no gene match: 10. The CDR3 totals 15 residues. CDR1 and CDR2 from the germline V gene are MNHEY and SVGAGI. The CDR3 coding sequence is TGTGCCAGCAGCTTAAACCTACAGGGGTACTATGGCTACACCTTC. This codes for CASSLNLQGYYGYTF.

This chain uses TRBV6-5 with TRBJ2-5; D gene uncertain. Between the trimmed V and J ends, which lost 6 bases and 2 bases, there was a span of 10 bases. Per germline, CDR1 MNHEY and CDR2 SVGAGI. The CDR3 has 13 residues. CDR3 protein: CASSAIAQETQYF. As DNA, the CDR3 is TGTGCCAGCAGCGCAATCGCTCAAGAGACCCAGTACTTC.

The CDR3 region is CASRRMTGYYEQYV. The CDR3 DNA follows: TGTGCCAGCAGAAGAATGACAGGTTACTACGAGCAGTACGTC. The rearrangement uses TRBV6-5 and TRBJ2-7; TRBD1 is a possible D gene (6 bases). The germline gives CDR1 MNHEY, CDR2 SVGAGI. The CDR3 runs to 14 residues. V lost 6 bases and J 3 bases, leaving 15 bases between the germline ends.

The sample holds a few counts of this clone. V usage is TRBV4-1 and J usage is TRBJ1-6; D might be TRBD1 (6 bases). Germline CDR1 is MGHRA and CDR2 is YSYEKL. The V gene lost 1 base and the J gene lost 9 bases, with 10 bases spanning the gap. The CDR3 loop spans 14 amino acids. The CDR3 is CASSQAGGGSPLHF. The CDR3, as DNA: TGCGCCAGCAGCCAAGCGGGGGGCGGTTCACCCCTCCACTTT.

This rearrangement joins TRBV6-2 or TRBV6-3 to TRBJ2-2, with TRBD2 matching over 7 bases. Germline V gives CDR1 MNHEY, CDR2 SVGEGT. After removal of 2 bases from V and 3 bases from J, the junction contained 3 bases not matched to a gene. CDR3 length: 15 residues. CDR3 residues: CASSYQRGDTGELFF. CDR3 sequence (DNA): TGTGCCAGCAGTTACCAGCGGGGAGACACCGGGGAGCTGTTTTTT.

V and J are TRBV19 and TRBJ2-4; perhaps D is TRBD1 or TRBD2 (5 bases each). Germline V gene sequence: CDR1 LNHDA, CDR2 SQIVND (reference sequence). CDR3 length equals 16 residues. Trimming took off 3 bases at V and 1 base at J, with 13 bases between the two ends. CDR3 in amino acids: CASSILGVSAKNIQYF. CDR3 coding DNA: TGTGCCAGTAGTATCCTGGGGGTGTCGGCCAAAAACATTCAGTACTTC.